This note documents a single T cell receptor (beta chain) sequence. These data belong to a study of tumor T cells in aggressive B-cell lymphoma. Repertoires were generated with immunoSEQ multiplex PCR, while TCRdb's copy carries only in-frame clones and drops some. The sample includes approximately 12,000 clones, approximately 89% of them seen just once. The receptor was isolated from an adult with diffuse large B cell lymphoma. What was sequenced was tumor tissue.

The DNA of the CDR3 is TGTGCCAGCAGCTTAACGGCAGGGTCTGGCTACACCTTC. Translated: CASSLTAGSGYTF. The J gene is TRBJ1-2, the V gene TRBV7-2, with D tentatively TRBD1 (5 bases). V was shortened by 2 bases and J by 7 bases, with 11 bases between the two germline ends. CDR1 and CDR2 from the germline V gene are SGHTA and FQGNSA. The CDR3 contains 13 residues.